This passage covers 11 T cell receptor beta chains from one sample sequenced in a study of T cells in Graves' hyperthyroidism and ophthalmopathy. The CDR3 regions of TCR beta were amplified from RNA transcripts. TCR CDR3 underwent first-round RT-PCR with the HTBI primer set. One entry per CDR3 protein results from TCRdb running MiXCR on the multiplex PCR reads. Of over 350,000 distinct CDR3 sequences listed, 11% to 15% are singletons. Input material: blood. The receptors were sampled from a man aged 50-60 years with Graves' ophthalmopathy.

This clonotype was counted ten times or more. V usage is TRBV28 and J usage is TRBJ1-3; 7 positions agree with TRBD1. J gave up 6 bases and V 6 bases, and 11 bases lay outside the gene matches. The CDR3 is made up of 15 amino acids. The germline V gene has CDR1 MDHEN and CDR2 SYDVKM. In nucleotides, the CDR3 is TGTGCCAGCAGCCTGATCGGGACAGCATTAAACACCATATATTTT. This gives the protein CASSLIGTALNTIYF.

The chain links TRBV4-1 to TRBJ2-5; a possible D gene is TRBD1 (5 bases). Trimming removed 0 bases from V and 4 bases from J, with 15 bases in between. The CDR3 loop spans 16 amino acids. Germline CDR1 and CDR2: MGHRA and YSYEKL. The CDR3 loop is CASSQDRQGSRETQYF. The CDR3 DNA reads TGCGCCAGCAGCCAAGATCGCCAGGGAAGTCGAGAGACCCAGTACTTC.

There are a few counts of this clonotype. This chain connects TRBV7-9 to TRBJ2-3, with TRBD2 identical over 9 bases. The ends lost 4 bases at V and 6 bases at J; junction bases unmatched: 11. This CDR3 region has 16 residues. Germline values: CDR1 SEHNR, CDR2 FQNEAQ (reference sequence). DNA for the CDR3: TGTGCCAGCAGCTCCGTCGGTAGCGGGAGCATCGATACGCAGTATTTT. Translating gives CASSSVGSGSIDTQYF. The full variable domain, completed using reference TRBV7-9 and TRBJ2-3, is DTGVSQNPRHKITKRGQNVTFRCDPISEHNRLYWYRQTLGQGPEFLTYFQNEAQLEKSRLLSDRFSAERPKGSFSTLEIQRTEQGDSAMYLCASSSVGSGSIDTQYFGPGTRLTVL.

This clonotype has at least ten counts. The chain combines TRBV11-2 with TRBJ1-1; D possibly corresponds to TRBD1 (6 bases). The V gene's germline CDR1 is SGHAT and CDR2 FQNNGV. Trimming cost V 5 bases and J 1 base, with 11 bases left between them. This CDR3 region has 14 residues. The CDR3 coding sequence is TGTGCCAGCAGCCAACAGGACAGGAACACTGAAGCTTTCTTT. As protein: CASSQQDRNTEAFF.

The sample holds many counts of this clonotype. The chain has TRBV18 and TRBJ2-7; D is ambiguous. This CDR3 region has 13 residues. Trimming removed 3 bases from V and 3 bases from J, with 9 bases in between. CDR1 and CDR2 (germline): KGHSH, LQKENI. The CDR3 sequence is CASSPARSYEQYF. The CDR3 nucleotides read TGTGCCAGCTCACCCGCCCGGAGCTACGAGCAGTACTTC.

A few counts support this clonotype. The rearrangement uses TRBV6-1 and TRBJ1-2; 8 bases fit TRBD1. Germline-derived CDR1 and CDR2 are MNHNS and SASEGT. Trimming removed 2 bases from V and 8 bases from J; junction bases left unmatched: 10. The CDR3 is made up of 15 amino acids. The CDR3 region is CASSEWGRGLEGYTF. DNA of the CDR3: TGTGCCAGCAGTGAATGGGGCAGGGGGCTTGAAGGCTACACCTTC.

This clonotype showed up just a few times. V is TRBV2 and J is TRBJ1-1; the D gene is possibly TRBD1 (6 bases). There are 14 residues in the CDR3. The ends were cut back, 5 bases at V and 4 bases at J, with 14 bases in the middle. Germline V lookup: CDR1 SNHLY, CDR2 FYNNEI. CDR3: CASSQSGEGTEAFF. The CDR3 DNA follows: TGTGCCAGCAGTCAGTCAGGGGAGGGCACTGAAGCTTTCTTT.

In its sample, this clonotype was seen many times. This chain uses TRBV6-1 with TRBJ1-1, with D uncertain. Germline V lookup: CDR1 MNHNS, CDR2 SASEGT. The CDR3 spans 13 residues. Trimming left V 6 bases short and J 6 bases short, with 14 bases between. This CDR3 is CASSGNVASEAFF. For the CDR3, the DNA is TGTGCCAGCAGCGGAAACGTGGCTTCTGAAGCTTTCTTT.

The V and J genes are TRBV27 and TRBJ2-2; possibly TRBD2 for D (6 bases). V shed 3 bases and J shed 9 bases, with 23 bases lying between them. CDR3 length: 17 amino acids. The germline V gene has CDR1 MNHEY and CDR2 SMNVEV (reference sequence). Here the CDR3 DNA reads TGTGCCAGCAGTTTTCGGCAGGGAGTGGGAGGTTTCCGGGAGCTGTTTTTT. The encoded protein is CASSFRQGVGGFRELFF.

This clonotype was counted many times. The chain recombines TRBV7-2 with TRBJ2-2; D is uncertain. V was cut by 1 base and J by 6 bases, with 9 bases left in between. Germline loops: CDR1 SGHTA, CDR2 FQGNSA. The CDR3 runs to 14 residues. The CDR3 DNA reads TGTGCCAGCAGCTTAGGGCCGGCTGCCGGGGAGCTGTTTTTT. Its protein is CASSLGPAAGELFF.

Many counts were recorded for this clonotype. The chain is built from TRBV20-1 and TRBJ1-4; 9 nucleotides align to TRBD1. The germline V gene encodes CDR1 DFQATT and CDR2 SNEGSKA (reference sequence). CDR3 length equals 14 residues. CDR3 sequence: CPTKTGTGNEKLFF. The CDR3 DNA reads TGCCCCACCAAGACCGGGACAGGGAATGAAAAACTGTTTTTT.